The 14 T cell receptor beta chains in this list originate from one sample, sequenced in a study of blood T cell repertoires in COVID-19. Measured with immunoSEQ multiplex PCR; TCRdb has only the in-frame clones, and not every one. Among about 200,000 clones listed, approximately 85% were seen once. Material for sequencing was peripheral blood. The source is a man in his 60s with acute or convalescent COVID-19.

For the CDR3, the DNA is TGTGCCAGCAGCTTAGGGGCTAGCGGGGAGTACGAGCAGTACTTC. As protein: CASSLGASGEYEQYF. V usage is TRBV7-2 and J usage is TRBJ2-7, with 9 nucleotides matching TRBD2. J gave up 4 bases and V 1 base, and 5 bases lay outside the gene matches. The CDR3 length is 15 residues. Germline CDR1 and CDR2: SGHTA and FQGNSA.

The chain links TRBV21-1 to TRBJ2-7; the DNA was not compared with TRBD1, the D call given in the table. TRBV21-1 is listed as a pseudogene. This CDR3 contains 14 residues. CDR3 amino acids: CASSKVRQGDEQYF. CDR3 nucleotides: TGTGCCAGCAGCAAGGTCCGGCAGGGGGACGAGCAGTACTTC.

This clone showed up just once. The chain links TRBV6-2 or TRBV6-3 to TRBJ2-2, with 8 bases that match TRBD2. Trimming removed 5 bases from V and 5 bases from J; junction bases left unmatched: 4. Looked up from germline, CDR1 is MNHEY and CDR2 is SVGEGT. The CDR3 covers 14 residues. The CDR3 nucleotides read TGTGCCAGCAGTAGCGGGAGTGAAACCGGGGAGCTGTTTTTT. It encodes CASSSGSETGELFF.

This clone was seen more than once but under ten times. CDR3 in DNA: TGTGCCAGCAGTGGACAGACAACGAACACCGGGGAGCTGTTTTTT. This encodes CASSGQTTNTGELFF. The chain employs TRBV28 and TRBJ2-2; tentative D call: TRBD1 (6 bases). Germline V CDR1 and CDR2: MDHEN, SYDVKM. Trimming removed 5 bases from V and 0 bases from J, with 10 bases in between. The CDR3 covers 15 residues.

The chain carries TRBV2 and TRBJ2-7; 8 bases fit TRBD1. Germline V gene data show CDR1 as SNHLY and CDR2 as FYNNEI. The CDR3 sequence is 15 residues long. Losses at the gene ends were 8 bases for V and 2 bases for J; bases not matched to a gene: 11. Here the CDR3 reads CASSTHRTGPYEQYF. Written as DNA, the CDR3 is TGTGCCAGCTCGACACATAGGACAGGGCCCTACGAGCAGTACTTC. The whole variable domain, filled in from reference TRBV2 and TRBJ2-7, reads EPEVTQTPSHQVTQMGQEVILRCVPISNHLYFYWYRQILGQKVEFLVSFYNNEISEKSEIFDDQFSVERPDGSNFTLKIRSTKLEDSAMYFCASSTHRTGPYEQYFGPGTRLTVT.

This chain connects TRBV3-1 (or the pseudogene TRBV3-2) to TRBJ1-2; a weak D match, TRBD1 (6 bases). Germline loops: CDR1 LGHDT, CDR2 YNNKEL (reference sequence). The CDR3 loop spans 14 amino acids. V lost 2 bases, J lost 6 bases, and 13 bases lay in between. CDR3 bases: TGTGCCAGCAGCCAAAATACAGGGTATCATGGCTACACCTTC. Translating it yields CASSQNTGYHGYTF.

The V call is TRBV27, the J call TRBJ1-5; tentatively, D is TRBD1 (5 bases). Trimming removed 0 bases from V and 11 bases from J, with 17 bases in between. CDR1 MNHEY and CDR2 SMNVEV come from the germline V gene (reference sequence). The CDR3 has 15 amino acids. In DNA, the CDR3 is TGTGCCAGCAGTTTATCGGGTGGGGGAGGGAGGACCCAGCATTTT. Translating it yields CASSLSGGGGRTQHF.

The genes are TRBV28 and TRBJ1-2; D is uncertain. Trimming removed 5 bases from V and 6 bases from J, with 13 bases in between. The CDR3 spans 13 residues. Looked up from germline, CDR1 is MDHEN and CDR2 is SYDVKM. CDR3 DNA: TGTGCCAGCAGTGACCCCGACAAGAATGGCTACACCTTC. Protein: CASSDPDKNGYTF.

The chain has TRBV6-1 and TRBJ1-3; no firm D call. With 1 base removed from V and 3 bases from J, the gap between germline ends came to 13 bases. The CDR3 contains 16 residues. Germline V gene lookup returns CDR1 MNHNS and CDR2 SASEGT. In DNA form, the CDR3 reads TGTGCCAGCAGTGAAGGCTCCATAGGGAGTGGAAACACCATATATTTT. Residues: CASSEGSIGSGNTIYF.

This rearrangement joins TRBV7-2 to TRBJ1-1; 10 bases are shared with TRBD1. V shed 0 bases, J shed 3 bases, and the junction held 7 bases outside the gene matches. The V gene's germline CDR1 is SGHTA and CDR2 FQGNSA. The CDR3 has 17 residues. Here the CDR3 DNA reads TGTGCCAGCAGCTTAGCGCTGGGACAGGGGATAGACACTGAAGCTTTCTTT. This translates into CASSLALGQGIDTEAFF.

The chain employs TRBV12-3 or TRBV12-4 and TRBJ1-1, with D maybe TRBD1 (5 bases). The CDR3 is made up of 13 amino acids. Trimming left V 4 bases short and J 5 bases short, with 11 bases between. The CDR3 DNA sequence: TGTGCCAGCAGTTCCCTTGGGGGGACTGAAGCTTTCTTT. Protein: CASSSLGGTEAFF.

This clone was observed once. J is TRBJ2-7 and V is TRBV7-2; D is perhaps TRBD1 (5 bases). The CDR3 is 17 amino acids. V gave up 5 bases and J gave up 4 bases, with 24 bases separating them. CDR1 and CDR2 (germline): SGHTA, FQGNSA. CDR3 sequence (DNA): TGTGCCAGCAGCCCGTACCTTAACAAGAAGGGGTCGTACGAGCAGTACTTC. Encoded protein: CASSPYLNKKGSYEQYF.

Written as DNA, the CDR3 is TGTGCCAGCAGTTACTCCGCGGGAGGAAGGAACGAGCAGTACTTC. Protein: CASSYSAGGRNEQYF. The V and J genes are TRBV6-5 and TRBJ2-7; 8 nucleotides line up with TRBD2. J gave up 5 bases and V 0 bases, and 6 bases lay outside the gene matches. Germline CDR1 reads MNHEY; CDR2 reads SVGAGI. The CDR3 loop spans 15 amino acids.

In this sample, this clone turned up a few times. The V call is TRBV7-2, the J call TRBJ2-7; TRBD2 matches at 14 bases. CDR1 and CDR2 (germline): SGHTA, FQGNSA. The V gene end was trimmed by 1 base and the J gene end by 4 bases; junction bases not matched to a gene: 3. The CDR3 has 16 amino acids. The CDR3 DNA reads TGTGCCAGCAGCTTAGGGACTAGCGGGAGGAGGTACGAGCAGTACTTC. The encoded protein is CASSLGTSGRRYEQYF.